The next 32 T cell receptor beta chains were all read from a single sample in a study of blood T cell repertoires in COVID-19. Sequencing was performed with immunoSEQ multiplex PCR; in TCRdb, only in-frame clones are kept and a portion is missing. The sample records more than 200,000 clones, 88% being singletons. The sequencing sample was made of PBMCs or T cells enriched from blood (not recorded which). The receptors stem from a woman in her 30s who had been exposed to COVID-19.

The chain joins TRBV7-9 to TRBJ1-1, with D perhaps TRBD1 (6 bases). The CDR3 runs 15 residues. Trimming removed 5 bases at V and 2 bases at J, with 15 bases between. Germline assignment: CDR1 SEHNR and CDR2 FQNEAQ (reference sequence). CDR3 amino acids: CASSASGTKNTEAFF. CDR3 DNA sequence: TGTGCCAGCAGCGCCTCCGGGACAAAAAACACTGAAGCTTTCTTT.

V and J are TRBV7-2 and TRBJ2-1; TRBD2 matches at 9 bases. CDR3 length equals 15 residues. Losses at the gene ends were 3 bases for V and 1 base for J; bases not matched to a gene: 1. The germline V gene encodes CDR1 SGHTA and CDR2 FQGNSA. CDR3 residues: CASSFSGSSYNEQFF. The CDR3 DNA sequence: TGTGCCAGCAGCTTTAGCGGGAGTTCCTACAATGAGCAGTTCTTC.

The rearrangement uses TRBV4-1 and TRBJ2-3; 13 positions agree with TRBD2. Germline lookup yields CDR1 MGHRA and CDR2 YSYEKL. This CDR3 comprises 16 residues. Trimming took 6 bases from V and 2 from J; bases not matched to a gene: 5. The CDR3 is CASRRTSGGPTDTQYF. The CDR3 nucleotides are TGCGCCAGCAGACGGACTAGCGGGGGACCCACAGATACGCAGTATTTT.

The rearrangement uses TRBV4-2 and TRBJ1-2; TRBD1 might be the D (5 bases). Germline values: CDR1 LGHNA, CDR2 YNFKEQ. The CDR3 is 17 residues long. With 4 bases removed from V and 7 bases from J, the gap between germline ends came to 25 bases. This CDR3 reads CASSRPRQGSVRGGYTF. DNA of the CDR3: TGTGCCAGCAGCCGACCGCGGCAGGGAAGTGTGAGAGGTGGCTACACCTTC.

The chain combines TRBV12-5 with TRBJ2-2; 9 nucleotides match TRBD1. CDR1 is LGHNT and CDR2 is FRNRAP in the germline V gene. Trimming took 0 bases from V and 3 from J; bases not matched to a gene: 17. The CDR3 spans 21 residues. CDR3: CASGLVVPRFSGQGDTGELFF. The CDR3 nucleotides read TGTGCTAGTGGTTTGGTAGTCCCCCGTTTCTCGGGACAGGGCGACACCGGGGAGCTGTTTTTT.

The J gene is TRBJ2-7, the V gene TRBV25-1; D not resolved. CDR1 and CDR2 (germline): MGHDK, SYGVNS. The CDR3 spans 13 residues. Trimming removed 1 base from V and 3 bases from J, with 7 bases in between. This CDR3 reads CASSEFFYYEQYF. CDR3 coding DNA: TGTGCCAGCAGTGAATTCTTCTACTACGAGCAGTACTTC.

V gene TRBV5-1 combines with J gene TRBJ2-5; 10 positions agree with TRBD2. The V gene's germline CDR1 is SGHRS and CDR2 YFSETQ. CDR3 length: 17 amino acids. V trimming: 2 bases; J trimming: 9 bases; junction bases outside the gene matches: 16. CDR3 DNA: TGCGCCAGCAGCTTAACGCTAAGCGGGAGGGCCGGTGAGGCCCAGTACTTC. Protein product: CASSLTLSGRAGEAQYF.

V and J are TRBV19 and TRBJ1-1; the D gene is possibly TRBD1 (5 bases). CDR3 length equals 13 residues. Trimming took 5 bases from V and 0 from J, leaving 7 bases between them. Germline V lookup: CDR1 LNHDA, CDR2 SQIVND (reference sequence). The CDR3 coding sequence is TGTGCCAGTAGTCCGACAGTGAACACTGAAGCTTTCTTT. The encoded protein is CASSPTVNTEAFF.

This chain joins TRBV5-4 and TRBJ1-5; D not resolved. Between the trimmed V and J ends, which lost 0 bases and 7 bases, there was a span of 8 bases. The germline V gene has CDR1 SGHNT and CDR2 YYREEE (reference sequence). CDR3 length equals 13 residues. As DNA, the CDR3 is TGTGCCAGCAGCTTGGAGCCCGGGCAGCCCCAGCATTTT. This codes for CASSLEPGQPQHF.

The chain has TRBV30 and TRBJ2-3; TRBD2 aligns across 8 bases. Trimming took 2 bases from V and 4 from J; bases not matched to a gene: 8. CDR1 GTSNPN and CDR2 SVGIG come from the germline V gene (reference sequence). This CDR3 region has 15 residues. This CDR3 is CAWSIRAGAADTQYF. The CDR3 nucleotides read TGTGCCTGGAGTATTCGAGCGGGAGCAGCAGATACGCAGTATTTT.

There are a few counts of this clone. This chain links TRBV2 with TRBJ2-5, with a tentative D call TRBD1 (6 bases). Germline CDR1 reads SNHLY; CDR2 reads FYNNEI. The CDR3 covers 13 residues. Trimming shortened V by 4 bases and J by 5 bases, and 11 bases separated the two germline ends. CDR3 nucleotide sequence: TGTGCCAGCAGTGCACAGGGATGGGAGACCCAGTACTTC. The encoded protein is CASSAQGWETQYF.

The V call is TRBV6-4, the J call TRBJ2-3; TRBD1 aligns across 9 bases. Germline assignment: CDR1 MRHNA and CDR2 SNTAGT. Trimming took 3 bases from V and 2 from J; bases not matched to a gene: 3. CDR3 length equals 15 residues. The CDR3 spells CASSEGTGHTDTQYF. The DNA for the CDR3 is TGTGCCAGCAGTGAGGGGACAGGGCACACAGATACGCAGTATTTT.

The DNA for the CDR3 is TGTGCCAGCAGTTACTCAGGGGCAGGGCAGAACACTGAAGCTTTCTTT. Translated: CASSYSGAGQNTEAFF. The chain carries TRBV6-5 and TRBJ1-1, with D possibly TRBD1 on 5 matching bases. The CDR3 sequence is 16 residues long. The V end lost 0 bases, the J end lost 1 base, and 12 bases lay between the germline ends. From germline, CDR1 is MNHEY and CDR2 SVGAGI.

This clone was picked up a small number of times. The genes are TRBV2 and TRBJ1-4, with D maybe TRBD1 (5 bases). The CDR3 loop spans 13 amino acids. CDR1 is SNHLY and CDR2 is FYNNEI in the germline V gene. Trimming took off 4 bases at V and 13 bases at J, with 16 bases between the two ends. CDR3 sequence reads: CASSAVRAGGLFF. DNA of the CDR3: TGTGCCAGCAGTGCCGTTCGGGCCGGGGGACTGTTTTTT.

J is TRBJ2-7 and V is TRBV7-9, with D possibly TRBD1 on 5 matching bases. Germline V gene data show CDR1 as SEHNR and CDR2 as FQNEAQ (reference sequence). The CDR3 has 17 residues. V was shortened by 5 bases and J by 0 bases, with 20 bases between the two germline ends. Here the CDR3 DNA reads TGTGCCAGCAGCCCAGGGTTACTATCGGTGAGCTCCTACGAGCAGTACTTC. It translates to CASSPGLLSVSSYEQYF. The variable domain in full, completed from reference TRBV7-9 and TRBJ2-7, reads DTGVSQNPRHKITKRGQNVTFRCDPISEHNRLYWYRQTLGQGPEFLTYFQNEAQLEKSRLLSDRFSAERPKGSFSTLEIQRTEQGDSAMYLCASSPGLLSVSSYEQYFGPGTRLTVT.

The chain is built from TRBV6-1 and TRBJ2-3, with 10 bases fitting TRBD2. Looked up from germline, CDR1 is MNHNS and CDR2 is SASEGT. Trimming took 3 bases from V and 14 from J; bases not matched to a gene: 8. This CDR3 has 13 residues. The DNA of the CDR3 is TGTGCCAGCAGTGAGCCTAGCGGGAGCGTTCGGTATTTT. It specifies CASSEPSGSVRYF.

The chain recombines TRBV7-9 with TRBJ2-7; 12 positions agree with TRBD2. V shed 5 bases, J shed 5 bases, and the junction held 4 bases outside the gene matches. The CDR3 is made up of 14 amino acids. The germline CDR1 and CDR2 sequences are SEHNR and FQNEAQ (reference sequence). Here the CDR3 reads CASSPRLAGDEQYF. The CDR3 DNA reads as TGTGCCAGCAGCCCCAGACTAGCGGGAGACGAGCAGTACTTC.

V usage is TRBV5-4 and J usage is TRBJ2-3; 7 bases line up with TRBD2. The ends lost 2 bases at V and 4 bases at J; junction bases unmatched: 4. The CDR3 is 14 residues long. The germline V gene has CDR1 SGHNT and CDR2 YYREEE (reference sequence). CDR3 region: CASSFLGGADTQYF. The CDR3 region has the DNA TGTGCCAGCAGCTTCCTGGGGGGGGCAGATACGCAGTATTTT.

The CDR3 DNA reads TGTGCCAGTAGGGATGAACAGGGGCGCGGCTACACCTTC. Residues: CASRDEQGRGYTF. The chain joins TRBV19 to TRBJ1-2; 7 nucleotides match TRBD1. CDR3 size: 13 residues. Germline CDR1 reads LNHDA; CDR2 reads SQIVND (reference sequence). Trimming removed 6 bases from V and 8 bases from J; junction bases left unmatched: 9.

The chain employs TRBV19 and TRBJ1-5; no definite D call. V was trimmed by 6 bases and J by 0 bases, leaving 12 bases between them. The CDR3 length is 15 residues. The V gene's germline CDR1 is LNHDA and CDR2 SQIVND (reference sequence). CDR3 sequence reads: CASRRGSYSNQPQHF. In DNA form, the CDR3 reads TGTGCCAGTAGACGGGGATCTTATAGCAATCAGCCCCAGCATTTT.

This clone appeared a single time. The chain recombines TRBV11-1 with TRBJ2-1; 8 bases agree with TRBD2. Germline-derived CDR1 and CDR2 are SGHAT and FQDESV (reference sequence). The CDR3 is 15 residues long. With V trimmed by 5 bases and J by 7 bases, 10 bases remained unmatched. CDR3 region: CASSLVGTSQNEQFF. The CDR3 DNA is TGTGCCAGCAGCCTAGTAGGGACTAGTCAGAATGAGCAGTTCTTC.

The chain carries TRBV27 and TRBJ1-1, with 9 positions matching TRBD1. The CDR3 runs to 14 residues. CDR1 and CDR2 from the germline V gene are MNHEY and SMNVEV (reference sequence). With 5 bases clipped from V and 0 bases from J, the junction kept 1 base outside the gene matches. This CDR3 reads CASSGDRVNTEAFF. The CDR3 DNA is TGTGCCAGCAGTGGGGACAGGGTGAACACTGAAGCTTTCTTT.

Only one count was recorded for this clone. The J gene is TRBJ1-5, the V gene TRBV29-1; no definite D call. Germline V CDR1 and CDR2: SQVTM, ANQGSEA. With 4 bases removed from V and 2 bases from J, the gap between germline ends came to 9 bases. CDR3 size: 13 residues. The CDR3 sequence is CSVVWRGNQPQHF. The DNA for the CDR3 is TGCAGCGTTGTCTGGCGGGGCAATCAGCCCCAGCATTTT.

The chain carries TRBV12-3 or TRBV12-4 and TRBJ1-3, with D hard to call. V shed 3 bases and J shed 14 bases, with 14 bases lying between them. CDR3 length equals 12 residues. The CDR3 here is CASSFYPGTVYF. CDR3 bases: TGTGCCAGCAGTTTTTATCCGGGAACGGTATATTTT.

The chain joins TRBV12-5 to TRBJ2-3; 7 nucleotides align to TRBD2. The CDR3 has 15 amino acids. Trimming removed 3 bases from V and 11 bases from J; junction bases left unmatched: 14. Germline CDR1 reads LGHNT; CDR2 reads FRNRAP. CDR3 in DNA: TGTGCTAGTGGTTTTGAGAGCGGGGAGCTTAGTTTGCAGTATTTT. Amino acids: CASGFESGELSLQYF.

Concerning this clone: The sample holds other DNA sequences that translate to the same CDR3. V and J are TRBV11-2 and TRBJ1-3, with 9 bases lining up with TRBD1. This CDR3 spans 14 amino acids. Germline CDR1 reads SGHAT; CDR2 reads FQNNGV. V lost 3 bases to trimming and J lost 4 bases; unmatched junction nucleotides: 1. The CDR3 sequence is CASSFGTGGNTIYF. CDR3 coding DNA: TGTGCCAGCAGCTTCGGGACAGGGGGAAACACCATATATTTT. The full variable domain, in which reference TRBV11-2 and TRBJ1-3 provide the parts outside the CDR3, is EAGVAQSPRYKIIEKRQSVAFWCNPISGHATLYWYQQILGQGPKLLIQFQNNGVVDDSQLPKDRFSAERLKGVDSTLKIQPAKLEDSAVYLCASSFGTGGNTIYFGEGSWLTVV.

V gene TRBV9 combines with J gene TRBJ2-7; 9 bases line up with TRBD2. The germline CDR1 and CDR2 sequences are SGDLS and YYNGEE. V lost 4 bases to trimming and J lost 4 bases; unmatched junction nucleotides: 6. The length of the CDR3 is 14 residues. CDR3 residues: CASSSPGLAYEQYF. In nucleotides, the CDR3 is TGTGCCAGCAGCAGTCCGGGACTAGCTTACGAGCAGTACTTC.

J is TRBJ2-5 and V is TRBV19, with TRBD1 matching over 7 bases. V lost 7 bases, J lost 1 base, and 6 bases stayed unmatched. In germline, CDR1 is LNHDA, CDR2 SQIVND (reference sequence). The CDR3 length is 14 residues. Written as DNA, the CDR3 is TGTGCCAGTAAAGGGACAGCCACCCAAGAGACCCAGTACTTC. Translation: CASKGTATQETQYF.

V usage is TRBV5-4 and J usage is TRBJ2-5, with D possibly matching TRBD1 (5 bases). The V gene's germline CDR1 is SGHNT and CDR2 YYREEE (reference sequence). Trimming removed 9 bases at V and 1 base at J, with 16 bases between. CDR3 length: 14 amino acids. In DNA, the CDR3 is TGTGCCACCAGAACGTTTCAGGGCCAAGAGACCCAGTACTTC. Its protein is CATRTFQGQETQYF. The full variable domain, rest sourced from reference TRBV5-4 and TRBJ2-5, is ETGVTQSPTHLIKTRGQQVTLRCSSQSGHNTVSWYQQALGQGPQFIFQYYREEENGRGNFPPRFSGLQFPNYSSELNVNALELDDSALYLCATRTFQGQETQYFGPGTRLLVL.

Of note for this clone: The same CDR3 also results from other DNA sequences found in this sample. This chain uses TRBV3-1 (or the pseudogene TRBV3-2) with TRBJ2-7, with D unclear. Germline V lookup: CDR1 LGHDT, CDR2 YNNKEL (reference sequence). The CDR3 runs 13 residues. V lost 1 base to trimming and J lost 4 bases, with 8 bases between them. In nucleotides, the CDR3 is TGTGCCAGCAGCCAAGGTACGGGTTACGAGCAGTACTTC. Translating gives CASSQGTGYEQYF.

Notes on this clone: One end of the junction fails to match germline, which may point to a read error. The chain employs TRBV7-7 and TRBJ1-3, with 10 bases matching TRBD1. The CDR3 extends over 15 amino acids. Germline loops: CDR1 SSHAT, CDR2 FNYEAQ (reference sequence). CDR3 region: CASSSGQGAGNTIYF. CDR3 sequence (DNA): TGTGCTAGCAGCTCTGGACAGGGGGCTGGAAACACCATATATTTT.

The chain recombines TRBV10-3 with TRBJ1-1; D not resolved. This CDR3 spans 13 amino acids. Germline V CDR1 and CDR2: ENHRY, SYGVKD. V lost 3 bases and J 2 bases, leaving 7 bases between the germline ends. The CDR3 region has the DNA TGTGCCATCAGTGAACAGATAAACACTGAAGCTTTCTTT. Translation gives CAISEQINTEAFF.